The subject of this entry is one T cell receptor (beta chain). Its antigen is unknown. The PCR contained 60 Vbeta and 13 Jbeta primers. Produced via immunoSEQ multiplex PCR; TCRdb's table is partial and in-frame only. The table records about 190,000 clones, roughly 84% of them present only once. Germline V gives CDR1 MDHEN, CDR2 SYDVKM. V trimming: 6 bases; J trimming: 1 base; junction bases outside the gene matches: 7. This CDR3 has 16 residues. This record comes from a study of cytomegalovirus exposure and HLA in healthy donors. Study background: Researchers previously reported finding 90 million to 120 million unique TCR beta sequences from some 180 million T cells. Study-wide findings and caveats: Previous analysis showed most TCR beta V segments were productive about 87% or about 30% of the time. Sequencing depth roughly uniform across donors was assumed in presence/absence analyses.

The gene calls are TRBV28 and TRBJ2-3; the match to TRBD2 covers 10 bases. The sequencing input was PBMCs. The TCR originated in a boy younger than 18 in good health and CMV-seronegative. The CDR3: CASSPSGTSGTDTQYF. In nucleotides, the CDR3 is TGTGCCAGCAGCCCCTCCGGGACTAGCGGCACAGATACGCAGTATTTT.